This T cell receptor (beta chain) was retrieved from a study of CD8+CD57+ T cells in acquired aplastic anemia (dated by TCRdb to 2017 to 2018). General notes on the study: DNA extracted from sorted CD4+ and CD8+ cells had a mean of 3.2 ug, with a range of about 0.18 to 27.4 ug. CD8+CD57+ expansion was defined as frequency above the mean frequency observed in healthy subjects.

Trimming takes 4 bases from V and 1 base from J, and the germline ends sit 8 bases apart. CDR1 and CDR2, looked up from the germline V gene (reference sequence), are SEHNR and FQNEAQ. The CDR3 spans 13 residues, from the cysteine through the phenylalanine. Only the CDR3 part of the read is kept: 39 bases, read in frame from the first base. TCR beta VDJ combination and CDR3 sequence profiling used genomic DNA as the template. An Illumina HiSeq 2000 was the platform used for TCR repertoire sequencing. In the paper's pipeline: Repertoires were assessed using TRBV/TRBJ rearrangement plots, CDR3 size and DJ length profiles, and Simpson's diversity index. The most abundant DNA sequence in the deep sequencing data was taken as the immunodominant clone. CDR3 amino acid sequences were checked for sharing between subjects and were compared against published repertoires and the VDJdb database. Through fastp at Q25 and MiXCR, TCRdb rebuilt clones from the public reads, retaining in-frame beta chains. For every CDR3 protein sequence, its rows merge into one entry that carries the most common genes and DNA. The V and J calls come from TCRdb's annotation, not from the publication. The sample table contains about 150,000 distinct CDR3 sequences; only one count was recorded for 40% to 55% of them. The ten largest clones represent around 3.2% of the sample.

Results and caveats for the whole study, not just this receptor: CD8+ Simpson's diversity did not differ significantly between patients and healthy controls (P=0.060). Fewer than 35 CD8+ CDR3 sequences were found to be shared between patients and controls, but these sequences appeared to be highly expressed in patients and within the immunodominant clones of the patients.

The patients picked for sequencing were ones in whom flow cytometry had shown an expansion of CD8+CD57+ cells. Every patient had a diagnosis of severe acquired aplastic anemia based on International Study of Aplastic Anemia and Agranulocytosis and Camitta criteria. At the time blood was sampled, none of the patients had received any therapy. In the study, sorted CD4+ and CD8+ blood T cells from patients with severe aplastic anemia and from healthy subjects underwent deep sequencing of TCR repertoires. Patients were enrolled under clinicaltrials.gov protocols 00001620, 01623167, 00001397, 00071045, 00081523 and 00961064 in the USA. Ficoll-Paque density gradient centrifugation was used to isolate peripheral blood mononuclear cells. Before DNA extraction, CD4+ and CD8+ T cells were sorted with FACS or magnetic beads. This clonotype showed up many times. What antigen it recognizes has not been identified. Per-nucleotide qualities are absent, and no much larger clonotype sits a single base away.

This receptor chain uses TRBV7-9 and TRBJ2-7, with the D gene uncertain. The sequence was obtained from a human donor with aplastic anemia. The sequenced sample consisted of sorted CD4+, CD8+, or CD8+CD57+ T cells (not recorded which) from PBMCs. The CDR3 reads as follows: CASSSPNSYEQYF. The sequenced DNA is TGTGCCAGCAGCTCCCCCAATTCCTACGAGCAGTACTTC.